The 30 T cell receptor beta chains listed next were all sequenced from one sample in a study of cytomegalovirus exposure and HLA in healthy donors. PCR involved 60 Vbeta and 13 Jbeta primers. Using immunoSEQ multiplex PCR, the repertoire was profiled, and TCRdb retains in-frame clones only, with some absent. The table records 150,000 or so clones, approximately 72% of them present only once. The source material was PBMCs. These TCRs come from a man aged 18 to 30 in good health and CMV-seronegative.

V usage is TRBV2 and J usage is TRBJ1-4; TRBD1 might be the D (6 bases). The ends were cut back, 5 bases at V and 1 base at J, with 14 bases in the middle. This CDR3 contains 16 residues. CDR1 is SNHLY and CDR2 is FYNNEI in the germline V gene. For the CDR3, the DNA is TGTGCCAGCAGTAAACACGTCAGGGGAACTAATGAAAAACTGTTTTTT. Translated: CASSKHVRGTNEKLFF.

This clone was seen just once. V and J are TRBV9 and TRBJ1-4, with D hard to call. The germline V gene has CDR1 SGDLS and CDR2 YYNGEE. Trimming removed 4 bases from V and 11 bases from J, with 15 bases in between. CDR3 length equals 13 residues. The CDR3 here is CASSPGAMNKLFF. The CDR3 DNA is TGTGCCAGCAGCCCTGGAGCCATGAACAAACTGTTTTTT.

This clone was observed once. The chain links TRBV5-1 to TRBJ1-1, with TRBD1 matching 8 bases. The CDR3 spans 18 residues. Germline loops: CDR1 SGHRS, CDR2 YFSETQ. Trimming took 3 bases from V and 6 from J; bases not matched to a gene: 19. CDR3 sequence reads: CASSSARGNRGSWSEAFF. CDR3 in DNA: TGCGCCAGCAGCTCGGCGAGGGGTAACAGGGGGAGTTGGTCTGAAGCTTTCTTT. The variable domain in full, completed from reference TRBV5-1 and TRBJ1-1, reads KAGVTQTPRYLIKTRGQQVTLSCSPISGHRSVSWYQQTPGQGLQFLFEYFSETQRNKGNFPGRFSGRQFSNSRSEMNVSTLELGDSALYLCASSSARGNRGSWSEAFFGQGTRLTVV.

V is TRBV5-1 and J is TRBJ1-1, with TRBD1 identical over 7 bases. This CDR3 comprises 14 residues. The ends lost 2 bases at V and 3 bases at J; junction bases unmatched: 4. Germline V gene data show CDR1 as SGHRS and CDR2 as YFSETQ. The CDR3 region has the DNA TGCGCCAGCAGCTTACTCACAGGGGACACTGAAGCTTTCTTT. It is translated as CASSLLTGDTEAFF. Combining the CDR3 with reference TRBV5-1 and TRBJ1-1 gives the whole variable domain KAGVTQTPRYLIKTRGQQVTLSCSPISGHRSVSWYQQTPGQGLQFLFEYFSETQRNKGNFPGRFSGRQFSNSRSEMNVSTLELGDSALYLCASSLLTGDTEAFFGQGTRLTVV.

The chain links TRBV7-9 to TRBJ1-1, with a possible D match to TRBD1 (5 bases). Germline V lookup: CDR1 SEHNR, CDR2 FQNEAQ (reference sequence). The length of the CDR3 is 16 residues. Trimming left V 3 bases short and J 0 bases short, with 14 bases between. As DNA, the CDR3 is TGTGCCAGCAGCTTCGGGAGGGGCAGCATGAACACTGAAGCTTTCTTT. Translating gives CASSFGRGSMNTEAFF.

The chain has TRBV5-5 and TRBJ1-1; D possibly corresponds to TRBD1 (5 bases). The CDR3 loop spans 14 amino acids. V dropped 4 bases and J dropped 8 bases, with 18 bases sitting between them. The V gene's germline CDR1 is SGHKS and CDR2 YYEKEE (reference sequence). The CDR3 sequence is CASSPYSRGPEAFF. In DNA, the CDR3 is TGTGCCAGCAGCCCCTATAGTAGGGGTCCCGAAGCTTTCTTT.

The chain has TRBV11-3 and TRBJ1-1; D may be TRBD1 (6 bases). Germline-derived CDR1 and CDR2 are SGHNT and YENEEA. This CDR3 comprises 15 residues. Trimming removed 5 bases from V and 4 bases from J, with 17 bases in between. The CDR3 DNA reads TGTGCCAGCAGCCTCTCGGGGGGCTTAGGCACTGAAGCTTTCTTT. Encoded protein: CASSLSGGLGTEAFF.

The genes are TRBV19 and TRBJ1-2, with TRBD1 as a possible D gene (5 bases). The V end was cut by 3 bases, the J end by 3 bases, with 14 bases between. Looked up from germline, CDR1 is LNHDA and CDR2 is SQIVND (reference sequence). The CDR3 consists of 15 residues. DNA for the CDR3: TGTGCCAGTAGTATCATTGGCAGGGACTACTATGGCTACACCTTC. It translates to CASSIIGRDYYGYTF.

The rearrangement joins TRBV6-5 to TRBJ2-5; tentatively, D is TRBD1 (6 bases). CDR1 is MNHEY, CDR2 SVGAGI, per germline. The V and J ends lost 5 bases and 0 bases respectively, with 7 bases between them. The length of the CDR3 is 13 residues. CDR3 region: CASSGQYQETQYF. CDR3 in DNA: TGTGCCAGCAGTGGACAGTACCAAGAGACCCAGTACTTC.

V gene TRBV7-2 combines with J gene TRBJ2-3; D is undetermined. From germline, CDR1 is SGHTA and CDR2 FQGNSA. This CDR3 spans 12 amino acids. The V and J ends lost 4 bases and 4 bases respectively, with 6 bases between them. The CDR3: CASSSSPDTQYF. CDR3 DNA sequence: TGTGCCAGCAGCTCCTCCCCAGATACGCAGTATTTT.

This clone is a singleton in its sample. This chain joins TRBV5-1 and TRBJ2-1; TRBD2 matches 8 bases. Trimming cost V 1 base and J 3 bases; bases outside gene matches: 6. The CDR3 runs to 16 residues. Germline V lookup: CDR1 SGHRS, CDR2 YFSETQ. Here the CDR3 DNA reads TGCGCCAGCAGCTTGCGGTCCGGGAGGGTCTACAATGAGCAGTTCTTC. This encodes CASSLRSGRVYNEQFF.

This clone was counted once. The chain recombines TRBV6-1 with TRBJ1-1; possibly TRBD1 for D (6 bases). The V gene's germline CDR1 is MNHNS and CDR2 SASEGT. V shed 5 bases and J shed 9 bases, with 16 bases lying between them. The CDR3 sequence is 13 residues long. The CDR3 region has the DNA TGTGCCAGCAGTTATCAACCCAGGGGTAAAGCTTTCTTT. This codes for CASSYQPRGKAFF.

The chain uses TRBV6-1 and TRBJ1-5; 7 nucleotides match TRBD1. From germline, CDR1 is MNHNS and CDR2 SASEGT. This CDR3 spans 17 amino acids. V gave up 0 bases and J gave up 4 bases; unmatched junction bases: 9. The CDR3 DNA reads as TGTGCCAGCAGTGAAGCCAGGGACAGCCGAAAAAATCAGCCCCAGCATTTT. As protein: CASSEARDSRKNQPQHF.

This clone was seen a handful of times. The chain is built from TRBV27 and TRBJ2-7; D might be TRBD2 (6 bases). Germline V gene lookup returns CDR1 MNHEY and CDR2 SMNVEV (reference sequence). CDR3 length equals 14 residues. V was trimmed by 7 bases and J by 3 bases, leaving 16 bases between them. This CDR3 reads CASTLGRNNYEQYV. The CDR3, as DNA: TGTGCCAGCACCTTGGGGAGGAATAACTACGAGCAGTACGTC.

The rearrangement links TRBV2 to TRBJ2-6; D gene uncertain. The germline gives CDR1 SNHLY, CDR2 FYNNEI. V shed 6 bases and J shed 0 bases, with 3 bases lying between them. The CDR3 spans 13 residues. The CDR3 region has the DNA TGTGCCAGCAGGGCCTCTGGGGCCAACGTCCTGACTTTC. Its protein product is CASRASGANVLTF.

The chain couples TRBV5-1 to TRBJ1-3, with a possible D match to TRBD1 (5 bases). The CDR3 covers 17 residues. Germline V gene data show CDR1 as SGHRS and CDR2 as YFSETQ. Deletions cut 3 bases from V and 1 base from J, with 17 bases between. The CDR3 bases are TGCGCCAGCAGCTCAGAGATACAGGTTGGGTCTGGAAACACCATATATTTT. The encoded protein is CASSSEIQVGSGNTIYF.

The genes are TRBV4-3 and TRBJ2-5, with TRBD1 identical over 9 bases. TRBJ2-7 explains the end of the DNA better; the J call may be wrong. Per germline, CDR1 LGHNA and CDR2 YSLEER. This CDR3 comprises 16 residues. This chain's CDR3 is CASSQDLGTGTYEQYF. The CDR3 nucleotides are TGCGCCAGCAGCCAAGACCTCGGGACAGGGACCTACGAGCAGTACTTC.

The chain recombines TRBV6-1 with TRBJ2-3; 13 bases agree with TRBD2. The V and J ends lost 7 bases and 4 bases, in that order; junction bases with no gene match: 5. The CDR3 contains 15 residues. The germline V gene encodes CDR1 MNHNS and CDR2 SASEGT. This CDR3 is CASTTLAGGPDTQYF. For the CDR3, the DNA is TGTGCCAGCACCACACTAGCGGGGGGGCCAGATACGCAGTATTTT.

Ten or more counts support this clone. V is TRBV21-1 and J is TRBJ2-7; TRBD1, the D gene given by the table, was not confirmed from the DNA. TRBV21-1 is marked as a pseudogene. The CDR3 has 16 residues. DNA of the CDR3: TGTGCCAGCAGCAACCCAGACAGGATTTTTTCCTACGAGCAGTACTTC. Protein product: CASSNPDRIFSYEQYF.

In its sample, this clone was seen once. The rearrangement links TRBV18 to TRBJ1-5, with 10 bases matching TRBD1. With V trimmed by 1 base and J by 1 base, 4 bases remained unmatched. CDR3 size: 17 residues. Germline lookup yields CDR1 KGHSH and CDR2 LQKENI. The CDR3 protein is CASSPLRTGGSNQPQHF. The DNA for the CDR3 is TGTGCCAGCTCACCACTTCGGACAGGGGGAAGCAATCAGCCCCAGCATTTT.

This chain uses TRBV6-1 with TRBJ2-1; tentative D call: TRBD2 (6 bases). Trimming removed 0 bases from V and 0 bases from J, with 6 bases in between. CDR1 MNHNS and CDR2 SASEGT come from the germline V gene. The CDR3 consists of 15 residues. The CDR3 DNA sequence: TGTGCCAGCAGTGAAGCGGGGGGCTCCTACAATGAGCAGTTCTTC. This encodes CASSEAGGSYNEQFF.

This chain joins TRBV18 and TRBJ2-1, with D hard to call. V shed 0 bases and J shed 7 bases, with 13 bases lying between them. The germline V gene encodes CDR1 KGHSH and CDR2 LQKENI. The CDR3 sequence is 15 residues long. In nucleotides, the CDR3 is TGTGCCAGCTCACCACCGGGCTCCCTCCGGAATGAGCAGTTCTTC. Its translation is CASSPPGSLRNEQFF.

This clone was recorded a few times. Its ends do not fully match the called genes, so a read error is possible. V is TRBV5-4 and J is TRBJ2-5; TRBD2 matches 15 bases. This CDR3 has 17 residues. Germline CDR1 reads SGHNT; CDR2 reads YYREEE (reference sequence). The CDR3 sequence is CASSQDGLAGGVETQYF. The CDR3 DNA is TGCGCCAGCAGCCAAGATGGACTAGCGGGGGGGGTAGAGACCCAGTACTTC.

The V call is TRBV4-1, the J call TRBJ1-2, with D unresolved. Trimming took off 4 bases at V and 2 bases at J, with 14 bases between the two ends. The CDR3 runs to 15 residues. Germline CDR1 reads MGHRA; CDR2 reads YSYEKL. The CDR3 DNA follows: TGCGCCAGCAGCCCAGGATGGCAGCCGAACTATGGCTACACCTTC. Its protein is CASSPGWQPNYGYTF.

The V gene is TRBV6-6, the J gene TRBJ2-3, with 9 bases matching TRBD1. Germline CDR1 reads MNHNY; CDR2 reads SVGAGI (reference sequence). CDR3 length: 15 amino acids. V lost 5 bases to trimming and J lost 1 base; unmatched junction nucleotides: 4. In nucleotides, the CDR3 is TGTGCCAGCAGTCCCAGACAGGGGGGCACAGATACGCAGTATTTT. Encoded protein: CASSPRQGGTDTQYF.

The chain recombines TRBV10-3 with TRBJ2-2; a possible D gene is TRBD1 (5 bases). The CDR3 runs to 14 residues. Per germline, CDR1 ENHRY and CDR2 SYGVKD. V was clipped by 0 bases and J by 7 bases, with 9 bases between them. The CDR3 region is CAISESVTGGELFF. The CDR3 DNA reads TGTGCCATCAGTGAGTCTGTCACAGGCGGGGAGCTGTTTTTT.

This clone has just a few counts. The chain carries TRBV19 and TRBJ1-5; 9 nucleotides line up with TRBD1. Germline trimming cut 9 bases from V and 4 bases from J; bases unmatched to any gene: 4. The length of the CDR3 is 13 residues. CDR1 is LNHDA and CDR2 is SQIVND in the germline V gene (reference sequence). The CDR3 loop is CASGQGMNQPQHF. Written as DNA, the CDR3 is TGTGCCAGCGGACAGGGGATGAATCAGCCCCAGCATTTT.

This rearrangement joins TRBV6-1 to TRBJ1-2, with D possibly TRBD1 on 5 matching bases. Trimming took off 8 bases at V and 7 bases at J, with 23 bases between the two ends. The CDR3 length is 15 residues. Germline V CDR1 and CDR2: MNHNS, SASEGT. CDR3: CASDTSAGMVGGYTF. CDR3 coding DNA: TGTGCCAGCGATACTTCGGCAGGGATGGTAGGTGGCTACACCTTC.

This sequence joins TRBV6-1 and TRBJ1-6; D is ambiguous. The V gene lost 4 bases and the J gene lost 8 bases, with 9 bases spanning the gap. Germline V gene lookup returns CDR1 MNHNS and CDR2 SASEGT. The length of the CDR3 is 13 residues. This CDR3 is CASSVENHSPLHF. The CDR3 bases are TGTGCCAGCAGTGTAGAAAATCATTCACCCCTCCACTTT.

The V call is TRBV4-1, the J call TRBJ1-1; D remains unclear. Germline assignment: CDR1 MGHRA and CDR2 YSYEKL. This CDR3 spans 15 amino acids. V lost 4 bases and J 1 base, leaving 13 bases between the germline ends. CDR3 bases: TGCGCCAGCAGCCGCATTGGTCCGGGGAACACTGAAGCTTTCTTT. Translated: CASSRIGPGNTEAFF.